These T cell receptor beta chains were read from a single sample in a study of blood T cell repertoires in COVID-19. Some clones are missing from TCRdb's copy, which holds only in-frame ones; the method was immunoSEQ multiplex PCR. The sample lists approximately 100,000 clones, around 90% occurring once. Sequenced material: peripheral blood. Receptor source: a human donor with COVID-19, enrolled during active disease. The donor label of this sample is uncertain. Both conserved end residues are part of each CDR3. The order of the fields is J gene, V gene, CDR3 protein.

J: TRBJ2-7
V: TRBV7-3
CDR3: CASSPDREGEQYF

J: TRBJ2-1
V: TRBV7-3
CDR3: CASSPLAAHYNEQFF

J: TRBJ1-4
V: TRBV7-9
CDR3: CASSSGQGGEKLFF

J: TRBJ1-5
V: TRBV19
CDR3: CASNPYGGLGNQPQHF

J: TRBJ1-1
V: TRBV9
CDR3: CASSVGPMNTEAFF

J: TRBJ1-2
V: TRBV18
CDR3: CASSPSEGDGYTF

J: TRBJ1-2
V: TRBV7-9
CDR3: CASSLSDGGYGYTF

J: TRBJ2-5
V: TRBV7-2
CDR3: CASSAYQETQYF

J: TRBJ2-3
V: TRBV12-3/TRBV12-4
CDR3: CASSKLAVGKYF

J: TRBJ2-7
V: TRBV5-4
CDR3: CASSSGLAGGIYEQYF

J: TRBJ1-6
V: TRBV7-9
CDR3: CASSPGTGPGVPLHF